Below are 19 T cell receptor beta chains sequenced from a single sample in a study of tumor-infiltrating lymphocytes in glioblastoma multiforme. TCR beta libraries were built from RNA through three nested multiplex PCR rounds using modified ARM-PCR. TCRdb reanalysed the multiplex PCR reads using MiXCR and keeps one entry per CDR3 protein. Of about 13,000 distinct CDR3 sequences detected, about 66% appear once; the ten largest clones hold 29%. Material: brain tumor tissue. The receptors were sampled from a male donor with glioblastoma.

The CDR3 DNA is TGCAGTGCTAGTCGCCCCGGACCAGCGGGAGGGCCGAGTAGCACAAGTACGCAGTATTTT. Amino acids: CSASRPGPAGGPSSTSTQYF. The rearrangement joins TRBV20-1 to TRBJ2-3, with 10 bases matching TRBD2. The CDR3 length is 20 residues. Germline CDR1 and CDR2: DFQATT and SNEGSKA (reference sequence). V was pared by 3 bases and J by 8 bases, with 26 bases of the junction left unmatched.

The chain carries TRBV7-8 and TRBJ2-5, with TRBD1 matching 7 bases. Germline CDR1 is SGHVS and CDR2 is FQNEAQ. The CDR3 extends over 15 amino acids. After removal of 5 bases from V and 10 bases from J, the junction contained 16 bases not matched to a gene. This CDR3 reads CASSHRQGPSEVQYF. The CDR3 DNA is TGTGCCAGCAGCCATAGACAGGGACCCTCGGAGGTCCAGTACTTC.

In the case of this clonotype: The missing conserved phenylalanine or tryptophan at the end of this CDR3 makes a read error likely. This sequence joins TRBV11-2 and TRBJ2-2; D is perhaps TRBD1 or TRBD2 (5 bases each). This CDR3 has 17 amino acids. Looked up from germline, CDR1 is SGHAT and CDR2 is FQNNGV. Trimming pared 4 bases from V and 4 bases from J, leaving 19 bases between. This CDR3 reads CASSSRVQGQSTGELFY. In DNA, the CDR3 is TGTGCCAGCAGCTCGAGGGTTCAGGGCCAGAGCACCGGGGAGCTGTTTTAT.

This clonotype was seen repeatedly, ten times or more. The genes are TRBV7-9 and TRBJ2-7; D call uncertain. Trimming pared 3 bases from V and 3 bases from J, leaving 6 bases between. This CDR3 has 12 residues. The germline V gene encodes CDR1 SEHNR and CDR2 FQNEAQ (reference sequence). The chain's CDR3 is CASSFDFYEQYF. CDR3 nucleotides: TGTGCCAGCAGCTTTGACTTCTACGAGCAGTACTTC.

Only one count was recorded for this clonotype. This may arise from a read error, as a much more abundant clone is one base away. The rearrangement links TRBV25-1 to TRBJ2-1; D is perhaps TRBD2 (6 bases). Germline CDR1 and CDR2: MGHDK and SYGVNS. The CDR3 loop spans 13 amino acids. The CDR3 sequence is CASRPGTYNEEFF. Here the CDR3 DNA reads TGCGCCAGCAGACCTGGGACTTACAATGAGGAGTTCTTC.

This clonotype was counted many times. A much bigger clone sits one base away, suggesting this may be a read error. The V and J genes are TRBV20-1 and TRBJ2-7; no reliable D call. The CDR3 covers 12 residues. The germline gives CDR1 DFQATT, CDR2 SNEGSKA (reference sequence). The CDR3 here is CSAGDLGYEQYF. CDR3 sequence (DNA): TGCAGTGCTGGAGATCTGGGGTACGAGCAGTACTTC.

Concerning this clonotype itself: The conserved closing phenylalanine or tryptophan is absent in this CDR3, likely reflecting a read error. The V and J genes are TRBV6-6 and TRBJ2-2, with D maybe TRBD1 (5 bases). Per germline, CDR1 MNHNY and CDR2 SVGAGI (reference sequence). CDR3 length equals 14 residues. CDR3 residues: CANSLGRYTGELFC. The DNA of the CDR3 is TGTGCCAACAGTTTGGGGCGGTACACCGGGGAGCTGTTTTGT.

This sequence joins TRBV5-5 and TRBJ2-3, with D tentatively TRBD1 (6 bases). Germline CDR1 is SGHKS and CDR2 is YYEKEE (reference sequence). V was trimmed by 3 bases and J by 3 bases, leaving 8 bases between them. This CDR3 is built from 13 residues. The CDR3: CASSWTETDTQYF. CDR3 DNA: TGTGCCAGCAGCTGGACAGAAACAGATACGCAGTATTTT. Looking up the rest from reference TRBV5-5 and TRBJ2-3 gives the full variable domain: DAGVTQSPTHLIKTRGQQVTLRCSPISGHKSVSWYQQVLGQGPQFIFQYYEKEERGRGNFPDRFSARQFPNYSSELNVNALLLGDSALYLCASSWTETDTQYFGPGTRLTVL.

This clonotype was observed once. The chain recombines TRBV7-9 with TRBJ2-5, with TRBD2 as a possible D gene (6 bases). CDR3 length equals 18 residues. The germline V gene encodes CDR1 SEHNR and CDR2 FQNEAQ (reference sequence). V was cut by 5 bases and J by 1 base, with 23 bases left in between. The CDR3, as DNA: TGTGCCAGCAGCCCAGTCGCCTCTAGCGAGAGATCCCAAGAGACCCAGTACTTC. It translates to CASSPVASSERSQETQYF.

The chain joins TRBV5-1 to TRBJ2-2, with D perhaps TRBD1 or TRBD2 (7 bases each). The V gene's germline CDR1 is SGHRS and CDR2 YFSETQ. CDR3 length: 15 residues. V dropped 4 bases and J dropped 17 bases, with 27 bases sitting between them. The CDR3 bases are TGCGCCAGCAGCGGGGGACAGTGGAACACCGGGGGGCTCTTTTTT. Its protein product is CASSGGQWNTGGLFF.

Comments on this clonotype: Because the CDR3 is missing its conserved closing phenylalanine or tryptophan, this is likely a read error. No DNA is shown, since the ends of the CDR3 on it are uncertain; the CDR3 is the one TCRdb lists. The V call is TRBV20-1, the J call TRBJ2-7; the table's D call, TRBD2, was not checked against the DNA. The CDR3 spans 14 amino acids, including both terminal residues. Germline CDR1 and CDR2: DFQATT and SNEGSKA (reference sequence). The chain's CDR3 is CSAKSGYATYEQCY.

A note on this clonotype: A much larger clone lies a single base off, so this may be a read error. This chain connects TRBV7-2 to TRBJ2-2; D is possibly TRBD1 (6 bases). V was trimmed by 3 bases and J by 1 base, leaving 12 bases between them. This CDR3 spans 16 amino acids. Germline-derived CDR1 and CDR2 are SGHTA and FQGNSA. The CDR3 sequence: CASSLSGQRNTGELFF. The CDR3 DNA sequence: TGTGCCAGCAGCTTGAGCGGACAGAGGAACACCGGGGAGCTGTTTTTT.

Note on this clonotype: An end of the junction differs from the germline gene, which may be a read error. CDR3 amino acids: CASSFSILALYEQYF. DNA of the CDR3: TGTGCCAGCAGCTTCTCTATCCTAGCACTATACGAGCAATATTTC. This chain joins TRBV11-2 and TRBJ2-7, with D perhaps TRBD2 (5 bases). The V gene's germline CDR1 is SGHAT and CDR2 FQNNGV. The length of the CDR3 is 15 residues.

With regard to this clonotype: A junction end diverges from the germline sequence, so it may reflect a read error. The V gene is TRBV5-1, the J gene TRBJ2-3, with no clear D. CDR1 SGHRS and CDR2 YFSETQ come from the germline V gene. CDR3 size: 12 residues. The CDR3 is CAISLSTDTQYF. The CDR3 DNA reads TGCGCCATCAGCCTGAGCACAGATACGCAGTATTTT.

The chain employs TRBV29-1 and TRBJ2-3; D gene unclear. The germline V gene has CDR1 SQVTM and CDR2 ANQGSEA. The V end lost 3 bases, the J end lost 3 bases, and 7 bases lay between the germline ends. This CDR3 has 12 amino acids. The CDR3 is CSVEVLTDTQYF. CDR3 coding DNA: TGCAGCGTTGAGGTCCTGACAGATACGCAGTATTTT.

This clonotype was seen more than once but under ten times. The chain joins TRBV11-2 to TRBJ2-1, with 8 bases identical to TRBD2. The junction had 2 bases not matched to a gene; V was cut back by 1 base and J by 3 bases. There are 15 residues in the CDR3. Germline loops: CDR1 SGHAT, CDR2 FQNNGV. CDR3 nucleotide sequence: TGTGCCAGCAGCTTAGGACTAGCGTACTACAATGAGCAGTTCTTC. Translated, it gives CASSLGLAYYNEQFF.

This clonotype was seen a few times. This rearrangement joins TRBV5-5 to TRBJ1-1, with a possible D match to TRBD1 (5 bases). The germline V and J ends were trimmed by 3 bases and 3 bases, with 9 bases remaining between them. Per germline, CDR1 SGHKS and CDR2 YYEKEE (reference sequence). The CDR3 has 13 residues. The CDR3 DNA sequence: TGTGCCAGCAGCTGGTGGGGACACACTGAAGCTTTCTTT. Protein sequence: CASSWWGHTEAFF.

This clonotype occurred a few times. Relative to the germline gene, one junction end is altered; a read error may explain this. The CDR3 DNA is TGCAGTGCTAGGGCACAGGGGGTCGATCAGCCCCAGCGTTTT. This sequence encodes CSARAQGVDQPQRF. The chain recombines TRBV20-1 with TRBJ1-5; 8 positions agree with TRBD1. This CDR3 spans 14 amino acids. CDR1 and CDR2 from the germline V gene are DFQATT and SNEGSKA (reference sequence).

Note on this clonotype: The junction shows a germline mismatch at one end, possibly a read error. J is TRBJ2-2 and V is TRBV11-2, with a weak D call TRBD2 (5 bases). Germline CDR1 and CDR2: SGHAT and FQNNGV. The CDR3 has 20 amino acids. CDR3 sequence reads: CASTSSFGQGLAVNTGELFF. The CDR3, as DNA: TGTGCCAGCACCTCCTCATTCGGCCAAGGGCTGGCGGTAAACACCGGGGAGCTATTTTTT.